This T cell receptor (beta chain) was recovered during a study of blood T cell repertoires in COVID-19. Per the germline V gene, CDR1 is MNHEY and CDR2 is SMNVEV (reference sequence). Deletions cut 4 bases from V and 8 bases from J, with 12 bases between. The CDR3 covers 14 residues. In the original processing: How many nucleated cells were present was estimated from reference gene primer amplification. Sequencing was performed with immunoSEQ multiplex PCR; in TCRdb, only in-frame clones are kept and a portion is missing. V, J and clone size are taken as reported in that table, and D and trimming were inferred from the DNA itself. The sample includes roughly 180,000 clones, roughly 85% seen only once; the top ten take 8% to 10%.

The chain carries TRBV27 and TRBJ1-6; the D gene is possibly TRBD1 (5 bases). The specimen sequenced was peripheral blood. The sequence came from a man aged 55 to 70 with acute or convalescent COVID-19. The CDR3 loop is CASSSRARDSPLHF. As DNA, the CDR3 is TGTGCCAGCAGTTCACGGGCCAGGGATTCACCCCTCCACTTT.